This entry lists 28 T cell receptor beta chains sequenced from one sample in a study of blood T cell repertoires in COVID-19. Method: immunoSEQ multiplex PCR; TCRdb's copy keeps in-frame clones and lacks some. The sample has about 430,000 clones, roughly 90% seen once; the top ten hold roughly 1.4%. The sample comprised PBMCs or T cells enriched from blood (not recorded which). Source of these receptors: a woman aged 18-29 years who had been exposed to COVID-19.

The chain has TRBV7-8 and TRBJ2-2; D is undetermined. The V end lost 2 bases, the J end lost 6 bases, and 10 bases lay between the germline ends. The germline CDR1 and CDR2 sequences are SGHVS and FQNEAQ. The CDR3 extends over 14 amino acids. The CDR3 sequence: CASSLNQRSGELFF. The CDR3 region has the DNA TGTGCCAGCAGCTTAAACCAGCGATCCGGGGAGCTGTTTTTT.

The chain couples TRBV10-2 to TRBJ2-3, with 11 bases fitting TRBD2. This CDR3 spans 17 amino acids. After removal of 7 bases from V and 5 bases from J, the junction contained 14 bases not matched to a gene. Germline assignment: CDR1 WSHSY and CDR2 SAAADI. The CDR3 DNA follows: TGCGCCAGCACCGATAACCCCATAGCGGGGGGGTTAGATACGCAGTATTTT. This translates into CASTDNPIAGGLDTQYF.

To note about this clone: This specimen includes other DNA sequences encoding the same CDR3. The DNA of the CDR3 is TGCAGCGTCCGGACAGGGAGCTCCTACGAGCAGTACTTC. Its translation is CSVRTGSSYEQYF. This chain joins TRBV29-1 and TRBJ2-7; 8 positions match TRBD1. Germline V lookup: CDR1 SQVTM, CDR2 ANQGSEA. Trimming cost V 6 bases and J 0 bases; bases outside gene matches: 4. This CDR3 has 13 residues.

The gene calls are TRBV10-3 and TRBJ2-7; a possible D gene is TRBD1 (6 bases). Trimming cost V 0 bases and J 6 bases, with 12 bases left between them. Germline CDR1 ENHRY, CDR2 SYGVKD. The CDR3 sequence is 14 residues long. The DNA of the CDR3 is TGTGCCATCAGTGAGTCTGGACAGATTGCCGAGCAGTACTTC. Protein: CAISESGQIAEQYF.

In this sample, this clone turned up once. The chain links TRBV28 to TRBJ1-2; D unresolved. The germline V gene has CDR1 MDHEN and CDR2 SYDVKM. Trimming took off 3 bases at V and 3 bases at J, with 8 bases between the two ends. The CDR3 sequence is 13 residues long. The CDR3 reads CASSLGRYYGYTF. The CDR3 nucleotides read TGTGCCAGCAGTTTGGGCAGATACTATGGCTACACCTTC.

The V call is TRBV20-1, the J call TRBJ2-7; TRBD1 matches 8 bases. Germline CDR1 is DFQATT and CDR2 is SNEGSKA (reference sequence). This CDR3 is built from 11 residues. The CDR3 region is CSPGQAYEQYF. The CDR3 region has the DNA TGCAGCCCGGGACAGGCCTACGAGCAGTACTTC.

The V call is TRBV5-6, the J call TRBJ2-5, with 11 bases fitting TRBD2. The V segment lost 4 bases and the J segment 5 bases; nucleotides outside the gene matches: 13. The germline CDR1 and CDR2 sequences are SGHDT and YYEEEE. The CDR3 totals 17 residues. Here the CDR3 DNA reads TGTGCCAGCAGCAAAAGGGCTAGCGGGAGGAGGGGGGAGACCCAGTACTTC. It is translated as CASSKRASGRRGETQYF.

V and J are TRBV4-1 and TRBJ2-7, with D tentatively TRBD2 (5 bases). The CDR3 is 14 residues long. The V end was cut by 6 bases, the J end by 2 bases, with 14 bases between. Germline CDR1 MGHRA, CDR2 YSYEKL. CDR3 amino acids: CASRRAVPPYEQYF. CDR3 in DNA: TGCGCCAGCAGGAGGGCGGTGCCTCCCTACGAGCAGTACTTC.

The J gene is TRBJ2-1, the V gene TRBV5-6; 13 nucleotides agree with TRBD2. This CDR3 comprises 19 residues. In germline, CDR1 is SGHDT, CDR2 YYEEEE. V lost 0 bases and J lost 6; bases outside the gene matches: 12. DNA of the CDR3: TGTGCCAGCAGCTTGGGACCTGGGGCGAGGACTAGCGGGGGCAATGAGCAGTTCTTC. It is translated as CASSLGPGARTSGGNEQFF.

Concerning this clone itself: The same CDR3 is also encoded by other DNA sequences in this sample. The chain joins TRBV28 to TRBJ1-3; D is ambiguous. CDR1 MDHEN and CDR2 SYDVKM come from the germline V gene. Trimming removed 3 bases at V and 2 bases at J, with 5 bases between. The CDR3 is made up of 13 amino acids. The CDR3 sequence is CASSFFAGNTIYF. CDR3 sequence (DNA): TGTGCCAGCAGTTTCTTTGCTGGAAACACCATATATTTT.

The rearrangement uses TRBV18 and TRBJ1-1; D perhaps matches TRBD1 (6 bases). Trimming cost V 6 bases and J 2 bases, with 19 bases left between them. Per germline, CDR1 KGHSH and CDR2 LQKENI. CDR3 length equals 16 residues. In DNA form, the CDR3 reads TGTGCCAGCTCGCCCTATGGGGACACCATCAACACTGAAGCTTTCTTT. This translates into CASSPYGDTINTEAFF.

The V gene is TRBV2, the J gene TRBJ1-2; D remains unclear. CDR1 SNHLY and CDR2 FYNNEI come from the germline V gene. This CDR3 region has 14 residues. Trimming stripped 4 bases from V and 7 bases from J, with 16 bases between. The chain's CDR3 is CASSVLSWAGGYTF. The CDR3 coding sequence is TGTGCCAGCAGTGTCCTTTCCTGGGCCGGTGGCTACACCTTC.

This clone was counted between two and nine times. CDR3 protein: CASQKGGFRTGELFF. CDR3 nucleotide sequence: TGTGCCAGCCAAAAGGGGGGGTTTCGCACCGGGGAGCTGTTTTTT. The chain is built from TRBV2 and TRBJ2-2; D is perhaps TRBD2 (7 bases). Germline lookup yields CDR1 SNHLY and CDR2 FYNNEI. The V end was cut by 8 bases, the J end by 4 bases, with 17 bases between. The CDR3 extends over 15 amino acids.

V gene TRBV5-1 combines with J gene TRBJ2-3, with TRBD2 matching over 11 bases. V lost 1 base to trimming and J lost 0 bases; unmatched junction nucleotides: 4. This CDR3 comprises 17 residues. Germline assignment: CDR1 SGHRS and CDR2 YFSETQ. The CDR3 protein is CASSLTSGGPSTDTQYF. Written as DNA, the CDR3 is TGCGCCAGCAGCTTGACTAGCGGGGGTCCTAGCACAGATACGCAGTATTTT.

The chain recombines TRBV28 with TRBJ2-3; 10 bases line up with TRBD2. This CDR3 is 16 amino acids long. V dropped 8 bases and J dropped 0; count of bases not matched to a gene: 8. CDR1 is MDHEN, CDR2 SYDVKM, per germline. The CDR3 loop reads CASPPAGGPSTDTQYF. DNA of the CDR3: TGTGCCAGCCCACCAGCGGGAGGGCCGAGCACAGATACGCAGTATTTT.

This clone is a singleton in its sample. This chain joins TRBV15 and TRBJ1-4, with 7 nucleotides matching TRBD1. The CDR3 consists of 16 residues. CDR1 and CDR2 from the germline V gene are LNHNV and YYDKDF (reference sequence). The V segment lost 1 base and the J segment 4 bases; nucleotides outside the gene matches: 6. CDR3 loop: CATSRVLQGYNEKLFF. CDR3 bases: TGTGCCACCAGCAGAGTACTACAGGGGTATAATGAAAAACTGTTTTTT.

The chain couples TRBV6-5 to TRBJ2-7; tentatively, D is TRBD1 (5 bases). The CDR3 sequence is 14 residues long. The V and J ends lost 9 bases and 2 bases respectively, with 17 bases between them. Germline CDR1 is MNHEY and CDR2 is SVGAGI. In DNA form, the CDR3 reads TGTGCCAGTCGATCGGCAGGGCCAACCTACGAGCAGTACTTC. Translated, it gives CASRSAGPTYEQYF.

The V gene is TRBV6-5, the J gene TRBJ2-1, with a possible D match to TRBD1 (6 bases). The germline V and J ends were trimmed by 7 bases and 0 bases, with 10 bases remaining between them. This CDR3 comprises 14 residues. Per germline, CDR1 MNHEY and CDR2 SVGAGI. This CDR3 reads CASTVGGSYNEQFF. The CDR3 coding sequence is TGTGCCAGCACTGTAGGGGGCTCCTACAATGAGCAGTTCTTC.

The J gene is TRBJ2-1, the V gene TRBV7-2, with TRBD2 matching over 7 bases. V lost 5 bases, J lost 9 bases, and 13 bases stayed unmatched. Germline assignment: CDR1 SGHTA and CDR2 FQGNSA. The CDR3 runs 15 residues. The CDR3, as DNA: TGTGCCAGCAGCGTTCGGCGGGAGTCCTCCGCTGAGCAGTTCTTC. Residues: CASSVRRESSAEQFF.

The gene calls are TRBV21-1 and TRBJ2-7; the D call of TRBD2 is as the table states it, not checked on the DNA. TRBV21-1 is described as a pseudogene. There are 18 residues in the CDR3. The CDR3 sequence: CASSKKTFGVRGSYEQYF. CDR3 DNA sequence: TGTGCCAGCAGCAAAAAAACTTTCGGGGTGCGTGGCTCCTACGAGCAGTACTTC.

The DNA for the CDR3 is TGTGCCAGTACCCTGCTACCGCCGGGACAGACTAAGTATAGCAGCTCCTACAATGAGCAGTTCTTC. This encodes CASTLLPPGQTKYSSSYNEQFF. The rearrangement joins TRBV19 to TRBJ2-1, with 7 bases that match TRBD1. The V gene end was trimmed by 7 bases and the J gene end by 0 bases; junction bases not matched to a gene: 27. Germline values: CDR1 LNHDA, CDR2 SQIVND (reference sequence). This CDR3 has 22 residues. Looking up the rest from reference TRBV19 and TRBJ2-1 gives the full variable domain: DGGITQSPKYLFRKEGQNVTLSCEQNLNHDAMYWYRQDPGQGLRLIYYSQIVNDFQKGDIAEGYSVSREKKESFPLTVTSAQKNPTAFYLCASTLLPPGQTKYSSSYNEQFFGPGTRLTVL.

The chain recombines TRBV13 with TRBJ2-5, with D tentatively TRBD2 (6 bases). The CDR3 consists of 15 residues. The ends were cut back, 5 bases at V and 3 bases at J, with 16 bases in the middle. Germline V gene data show CDR1 as PRHDT and CDR2 as FYEKMQ (reference sequence). Written as DNA, the CDR3 is TGTGCCAGCAGCCTAAGAGGCAGGACTAAAGAGACCCAGTACTTC. This sequence encodes CASSLRGRTKETQYF. The variable domain in full, with the rest retrieved from reference TRBV13 and TRBJ2-5, is AAGVIQSPRHLIKEKRETATLKCYPIPRHDTVYWYQQGPGQDPQFLISFYEKMQSDKGSIPDRFSAQQFSDYHSELNMSSLELGDSALYFCASSLRGRTKETQYFGPGTRLLVL.

The gene calls are TRBV15 and TRBJ1-5, with 10 bases matching TRBD1. The CDR3 totals 14 residues. Per the germline V gene, CDR1 is LNHNV and CDR2 is YYDKDF (reference sequence). The junction had 8 bases not matched to a gene; V was cut back by 10 bases and J by 5 bases. The CDR3 region has the DNA TGTGCCATCCGGGACAGGGGTTATGATCAGCCCCAGCATTTT. It encodes CAIRDRGYDQPQHF.

The gene calls are TRBV6-5 and TRBJ1-1; 9 bases fit TRBD1. This CDR3 has 13 residues. In germline, CDR1 is MNHEY, CDR2 SVGAGI. V dropped 10 bases and J dropped 7; count of bases not matched to a gene: 10. CDR3 sequence: CATQPTGGVEAFF. The CDR3 region has the DNA TGTGCCACCCAGCCCACAGGGGGCGTTGAAGCTTTCTTT.

The rearrangement links TRBV7-8 to TRBJ2-5; the match to TRBD2 covers 9 bases. V was clipped by 2 bases and J by 5 bases; unmatched bases: 6. The CDR3 extends over 15 amino acids. The germline gives CDR1 SGHVS, CDR2 FQNEAQ. The chain's CDR3 is CASSLRRGGGETQYF. CDR3 DNA sequence: TGTGCCAGCAGCTTACGGCGGGGGGGCGGGGAGACCCAGTACTTC.

The chain couples TRBV9 to TRBJ2-3; a possible D gene is TRBD2 (6 bases). V was clipped by 0 bases and J by 5 bases, with 28 bases between them. The CDR3 loop spans 20 amino acids. Germline CDR1 and CDR2: SGDLS and YYNGEE. In DNA, the CDR3 is TGTGCCAGCAGCGTAGAGGTGGGAGGCTTTGTGGGGAGCTCTATAGATACGCAGTATTTT. Amino acid sequence: CASSVEVGGFVGSSIDTQYF. Supplemented by reference TRBV9 and TRBJ2-3, the full variable domain reads DSGVTQTPKHLITATGQRVTLRCSPRSGDLSVYWYQQSLDQGLQFLIQYYNGEERAKGNILERFSAQQFPDLHSELNLSSLELGDSALYFCASSVEVGGFVGSSIDTQYFGPGTRLTVL.

This sequence joins TRBV2 and TRBJ2-3; 12 bases line up with TRBD2. The germline V gene encodes CDR1 SNHLY and CDR2 FYNNEI. The CDR3 totals 17 residues. The V gene end was trimmed by 5 bases and the J gene end by 8 bases; junction bases not matched to a gene: 14. Written as DNA, the CDR3 is TGTGCCAGCAGTCAACTAGCGGGGGGACCCCCAAGTCCTACGCAGTATTTT. Its translation: CASSQLAGGPPSPTQYF.

The chain joins TRBV18 to TRBJ1-1, with D possibly being TRBD1 (6 bases). The germline gives CDR1 KGHSH, CDR2 LQKENI. Trimming left V 4 bases short and J 4 bases short, with 19 bases between. The CDR3 loop spans 16 amino acids. The CDR3 loop is CASSRYGQGGITEAFF. CDR3 coding DNA: TGTGCCAGCTCACGATACGGACAAGGGGGTATCACTGAAGCTTTCTTT. Full variable domain (remainder filled in from reference TRBV18 and TRBJ1-1): NAGVMQNPRHLVRRRGQEARLRCSPMKGHSHVYWYRQLPEEGLKFMVYLQKENIIDESGMPKERFSAEFPKEGPSILRIQQVVRGDSAAYFCASSRYGQGGITEAFFGQGTRLTVV.